A selection of T cell receptor beta chains follows, all from one sample in a study of shared clonotypes between healthy human individuals. Assay: immunoSEQ multiplex PCR; the TCRdb copy retains only in-frame clones and omits some. Of approximately 530,000 clones detected, 90% to 97% appear once; the ten largest clones hold under 0.065%. Sequenced material: naive CD4+ T cells sorted from blood. The receptor source for this set is a young woman in good health. Both conserved end residues are part of each CDR3. D genes are given only for firm matches.

J | D | V | CDR3 | DNA
TRBJ1-2 | TRBD1 | TRBV6-6 | CASRPGQIVYGYTF | TGTGCCAGCAGACCGGGACAGATAGTCTATGGCTACACCTTC
TRBJ2-6 | NA | TRBV7-2 | CASIPSVRISGANVLTF | TGTGCCAGCATCCCTTCGGTACGGATCTCTGGGGCCAACGTCCTGACTTTC
TRBJ2-4 | TRBD1 | TRBV28 | CASSLPSSQGPLAKNIQYF | TGTGCCAGCAGTTTACCCTCATCACAGGGGCCCCTAGCCAAAAACATTCAGTACTTC
TRBJ2-2 | TRBD1 | TRBV9 | CASSVDPGQGLGNTGELFF | TGTGCCAGCAGCGTCGATCCGGGACAGGGTTTGGGCAACACCGGGGAGCTGTTTTTT
TRBJ1-4 | NA | TRBV7-9 | CASSQTGRGNEKLFF | TGTGCCAGCAGCCAAACAGGGAGGGGGAATGAAAAACTGTTTTTT
TRBJ2-3 | NA | TRBV9 | CASSVAGLPTDTQYF | TGTGCCAGCAGCGTAGCGGGCTTGCCCACAGATACGCAGTATTTT
TRBJ1-1 | NA | TRBV28 | CASSSVGDVNTEAFF | TGTGCCAGCAGTTCGGTAGGGGACGTGAACACTGAAGCTTTCTTT
TRBJ2-7 | TRBD1 | TRBV6-5 | CASSSRQGSYEQYF | TGTGCCAGCAGCAGTAGACAGGGTTCGTACGAGCAGTACTTC
TRBJ1-4 | TRBD1 | TRBV2 | CASVLDRMNEKLFF | TGTGCCAGCGTTTTGGACAGGATGAACGAAAAACTGTTTTTT
TRBJ2-7 | NA | TRBV2 | CASRARTVPYEQYF | TGTGCCAGCAGGGCGAGGACAGTCCCCTACGAGCAGTACTTC
TRBJ2-1 | NA | TRBV18 | CASSPSGARYNEQFF | TGTGCCAGCTCACCATCAGGGGCCAGGTACAATGAGCAGTTCTTC
TRBJ2-2 | NA | TRBV19 | CARNRRTGELFF | TGTGCCAGAAATCGGCGCACCGGGGAGCTGTTTTTT